Detailed here is one TCR beta chain. This record belongs to a study of T cell responses to AZD1222 COVID-19 vaccine. The CDR3 loop spans 16 amino acids. Trimming took 4 bases from V and 4 from J, leaving 17 bases between them. Germline CDR1 reads LNHDA; CDR2 reads SQIVND (reference sequence). Sequencing used immunoSEQ multiplex PCR; TCRdb keeps in-frame clones, though not all of them. The table lists about 110,000 clones, about 86% of them singletons. Sequencing was performed on peripheral blood, taken on day 0 of AZD1222 vaccination. This sequence joins TRBV19 and TRBJ2-1; possibly TRBD1 or TRBD2 for D (6 bases each). This sequence was found in an adult in good health. The CDR3 sequence is CASSTIGGGKYNEQFF. CDR3 nucleotides: TGTGCCAGTAGTACAATCGGAGGGGGAAAATACAATGAGCAGTTCTTC.